These T cell receptor beta chains were read from a single sample in a study of regulatory T cells in long-lasting Graves disease. MiXCR was run by TCRdb on the multiplex PCR reads, yielding one entry per CDR3 protein. Here the sample spans hundreds of thousands of distinct CDR3 sequences, 15% to 20% being singletons. This same sample was also part of a study on T cells in Graves' hyperthyroidism and ophthalmopathy.

The sequenced sample was peripheral blood mononuclear cells (PBMCs), obtained at new diagnosis, from a patient treated with antithyroid drugs. The source is a woman younger than 45 with Graves disease. Each CDR3 is given with its conserved first and last residue. The D gene is left open where the match is weak. Clone sizes are given selectively: once, few, many, or a class where the clone is expanded.

clone_size: many
j_call: TRBJ2-7
v_call: TRBV20-1
d_call: .
cdr3_aa: CSARDQGGRRTYEQYF
cdr3_nt: TGCAGTGCTAGAGATCAGGGGGGCAGGAGAACCTACGAGCAGTACTTC

clone_size: many
j_call: TRBJ2-1
v_call: TRBV12-3/TRBV12-4
d_call: .
cdr3_aa: CASRAYGEQFF
cdr3_nt: TGTGCCAGCAGGGCCTATGGAGAGCAGTTCTTC

clone_size: .
j_call: TRBJ2-1
v_call: TRBV11-1
d_call: .
cdr3_aa: CASSLGRVSSYNEQFF
cdr3_nt: TGTGCCAGCAGCTTAGGTAGGGTCAGCTCCTACAATGAGCAGTTCTTC

clone_size: many
j_call: TRBJ2-7
v_call: TRBV20-1
d_call: .
cdr3_aa: CSARVSGVYEQYF
cdr3_nt: TGCAGTGCTAGAGTATCGGGCGTCTACGAGCAGTACTTC

clone_size: few
j_call: TRBJ2-7
v_call: TRBV28
d_call: .
cdr3_aa: CASSVGRAWEQYF
cdr3_nt: TGTGCCAGCTCCGTTGGCCGCGCTTGGGAGCAGTACTTC

clone_size: many
j_call: TRBJ1-1
v_call: TRBV28
d_call: .
cdr3_aa: CASSLSAAYTEAFF
cdr3_nt: TGTGCCAGCAGTTTATCAGCAGCTTACACTGAAGCTTTCTTT

clone_size: .
j_call: TRBJ2-3
v_call: TRBV20-1
d_call: .
cdr3_aa: CSGLPPSDTQYF
cdr3_nt: TGCAGTGGGCTCCCTCCTTCAGATACGCAGTATTTT

clone_size: .
j_call: TRBJ2-3
v_call: TRBV2
d_call: .
cdr3_aa: CASSEQGLGTDTQYF
cdr3_nt: TGTGCCAGCAGTGAACAGGGACTGGGCACAGATACGCAGTATTTT

clone_size: .
j_call: TRBJ2-3
v_call: TRBV5-1
d_call: .
cdr3_aa: CASSQGYGTDTQYF
cdr3_nt: TGCGCCAGCTCCCAAGGCTATGGCACAGATACGCAGTATTTT

clone_size: .
j_call: TRBJ2-5
v_call: TRBV12-3/TRBV12-4
d_call: .
cdr3_aa: CASSFLSQETQYF
cdr3_nt: TGTGCCAGCAGTTTTCTAAGTCAAGAGACCCAGTACTTC

clone_size: few
j_call: TRBJ1-4
v_call: TRBV5-1
d_call: .
cdr3_aa: CASSLMGTGHSNEKLFF
cdr3_nt: TGCGCCAGCAGCCTAATGGGAACGGGACACTCAAATGAAAAACTGTTTTTT

clone_size: few
j_call: TRBJ1-5
v_call: TRBV7-8
d_call: .
cdr3_aa: CASSLGRNSNQPQHF
cdr3_nt: TGTGCCAGCAGCTTAGGCAGGAATAGCAATCAGCCCCAGCATTTT

clone_size: .
j_call: TRBJ1-3
v_call: TRBV18
d_call: .
cdr3_aa: CASSQSPPGSGNTIYF
cdr3_nt: TGTGCCAGCTCACAATCCCCCCCTGGCTCTGGAAACACCATATATTTT

clone_size: many
j_call: TRBJ2-5
v_call: TRBV6-1
d_call: .
cdr3_aa: CASTIGSTGPETQYF
cdr3_nt: TGTGCCAGCACAATCGGGAGTACAGGGCCGGAGACCCAGTACTTC

clone_size: many
j_call: TRBJ1-1
v_call: TRBV5-1
d_call: .
cdr3_aa: CASSLVGRTMNTEAFF
cdr3_nt: TGCGCCAGCAGCTTGGTGGGACGGACGATGAACACTGAAGCTTTCTTT

clone_size: many
j_call: TRBJ1-5
v_call: TRBV10-3
d_call: .
cdr3_aa: CAISEGRGSNQPQHF
cdr3_nt: TGTGCCATCAGTGAGGGCAGGGGTAGCAATCAGCCCCAGCATTTT

clone_size: few
j_call: TRBJ1-4
v_call: TRBV7-2
d_call: .
cdr3_aa: CASSFVGLPSNEKLFF
cdr3_nt: TGTGCCAGCAGCTTCGTAGGTCTCCCCTCTAATGAAAAACTGTTTTTT

clone_size: many
j_call: TRBJ1-5
v_call: TRBV6-1
d_call: TRBD1
cdr3_aa: CASSETLRTGYSNQPQHF
cdr3_nt: TGTGCCAGCAGTGAAACCCTTAGGACAGGGTATAGCAATCAGCCCCAGCATTTT

clone_size: .
j_call: TRBJ2-7
v_call: TRBV27
d_call: .
cdr3_aa: CATTGGYEQYF
cdr3_nt: TGTGCCACCACCGGGGGTTACGAGCAGTACTTC

clone_size: many
j_call: TRBJ1-2
v_call: TRBV20-1
d_call: .
cdr3_aa: CSAFAPGEGYGYTF
cdr3_nt: TGCAGTGCTTTCGCCCCAGGAGAGGGCTATGGCTACACCTTC

clone_size: many
j_call: TRBJ1-5
v_call: TRBV2
d_call: TRBD1
cdr3_aa: CASSEGYRGRQPQHF
cdr3_nt: TGTGCCAGCAGTGAGGGGTACAGGGGGCGGCAGCCCCAGCATTTT

clone_size: .
j_call: TRBJ2-5
v_call: TRBV9
d_call: .
cdr3_aa: CASSVRETWETQYF
cdr3_nt: TGTGCCAGCAGCGTACGTGAGACTTGGGAGACCCAGTACTTC

clone_size: .
j_call: TRBJ2-6
v_call: TRBV12-3/TRBV12-4
d_call: TRBD1
cdr3_aa: CASRRGQGRLSGANVLTF
cdr3_nt: TGTGCCAGCAGGCGGGGACAGGGAAGACTCTCTGGGGCCAACGTCCTGACTTTC

clone_size: many
j_call: TRBJ2-7
v_call: TRBV28
d_call: .
cdr3_aa: CASGSGSLPYEQYF
cdr3_nt: TGTGCCAGCGGCTCAGGGTCCCTTCCCTACGAGCAGTACTTC

clone_size: many
j_call: TRBJ2-5
v_call: TRBV18
d_call: .
cdr3_aa: CASSPRGEETQYF
cdr3_nt: TGTGCCAGCTCACCGAGGGGGGAAGAGACCCAGTACTTC

clone_size: many
j_call: TRBJ2-2
v_call: TRBV24-1
d_call: .
cdr3_aa: CATRGMGSGELFF
cdr3_nt: TGTGCCACCAGGGGAATGGGCTCCGGGGAGCTGTTTTTT

clone_size: few
j_call: TRBJ2-1
v_call: TRBV5-6
d_call: .
cdr3_aa: CASSLLGNLYNEQFF
cdr3_nt: TGTGCCAGCAGCTTGCTGGGAAATCTCTACAATGAGCAGTTCTTC

clone_size: many
j_call: TRBJ2-7
v_call: TRBV7-8
d_call: .
cdr3_aa: CASSLVGGYYEQYF
cdr3_nt: TGTGCCAGCAGCTTAGTTGGGGGTTATTACGAGCAGTACTTC